This T cell receptor beta chain appears in the sequencing data of a study of response to subunit inactivated influenza vaccine. Whole-study findings and limits: Few new T cells, the authors suggested, are recruited by each seasonal influenza vaccination.

TCRdb re-called the RT-PCR reads through MiXCR, storing one row per CDR3 protein. The sample contains around 850,000 distinct CDR3 sequences, about 18% of which appear only once. About this clonotype: What it binds is unknown.

Trimming cost V 2 bases and J 1 base, with 20 bases left between them. This CDR3 has 18 residues. Per the germline V gene, CDR1 is SGHAT and CDR2 is FQDESV (reference sequence). The clonotype comes from a man aged 45-65 years who received an inactivated influenza vaccine. The V call is TRBV11-1, the J call TRBJ2-5, with D tentatively TRBD1 or TRBD2 (5 bases each). The specimen comprised PBMCs from blood, sampled 5 days after vaccination. CDR3 sequence (DNA): TGTGCCAGCAGCTTATGGGGCATGGAAGGAGGACTCCAAGAGACCCAGTACTTC. Translation gives CASSLWGMEGGLQETQYF. The whole variable domain, remainder taken from reference TRBV11-1 and TRBJ2-5, is EAEVAQSPRYKITEKSQAVAFWCDPISGHATLYWYRQILGQGPELLVQFQDESVVDDSQLPKDRFSAERLKGVDSTLKIQPAELGDSAMYLCASSLWGMEGGLQETQYFGPGTRLLVL.